The clone carrying this T cell receptor (beta chain) was seen ten or more times. The source of the sample is a study of T-cell reconstitution after alpha-beta-depleted transplantation in children. This CDR3 comprises 18 residues. Germline V gives CDR1 SGHVS, CDR2 FQNEAQ. Losses at the gene ends were 5 bases for V and 2 bases for J; bases not matched to a gene: 9. Construction of the TCRbeta library involved unique molecular identifiers. MiXCR was run by TCRdb on the PCR reads, yielding one entry per CDR3 protein. The sample records around 93,000 distinct CDR3 sequences, more than 7% being singletons. The sequencing used PBMCs from the stem cell graft donor, collected from the stem cell graft. J is TRBJ2-3 and V is TRBV7-8; 14 bases line up with TRBD2. The sequence was obtained from a human donor who donated a stem cell graft to a child with congenital amegakaryocytic thrombocytopenia. Written as DNA, the CDR3 is TGTGCCAGCAGCGCCCCGGGACTAGCGGGAGAGCACACAGATACGCAGTATTTT. Its protein product is CASSAPGLAGEHTDTQYF.